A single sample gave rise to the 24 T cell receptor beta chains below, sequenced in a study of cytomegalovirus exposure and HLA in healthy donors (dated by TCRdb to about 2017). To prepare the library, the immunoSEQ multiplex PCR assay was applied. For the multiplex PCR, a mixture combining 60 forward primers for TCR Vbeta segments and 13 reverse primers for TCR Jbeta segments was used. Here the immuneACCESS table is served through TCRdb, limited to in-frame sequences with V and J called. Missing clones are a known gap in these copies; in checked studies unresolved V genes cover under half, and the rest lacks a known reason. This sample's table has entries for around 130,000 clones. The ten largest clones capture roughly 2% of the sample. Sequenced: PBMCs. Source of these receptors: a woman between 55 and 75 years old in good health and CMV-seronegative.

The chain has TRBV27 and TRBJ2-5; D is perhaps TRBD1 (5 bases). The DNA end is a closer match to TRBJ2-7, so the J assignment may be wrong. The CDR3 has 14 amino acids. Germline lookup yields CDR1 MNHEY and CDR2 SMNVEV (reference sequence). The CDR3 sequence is CASSPPDTSYEQYF. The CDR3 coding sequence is TGTGCCAGCAGCCCTCCGGACACCTCCTACGAGCAGTACTTC.

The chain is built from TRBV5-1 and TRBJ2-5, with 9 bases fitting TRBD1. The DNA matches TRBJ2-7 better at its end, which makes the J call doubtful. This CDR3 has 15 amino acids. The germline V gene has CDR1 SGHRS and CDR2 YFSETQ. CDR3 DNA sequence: TGCGCCAGCAGCTTTCTGCCGGGACAGGGCTACGAGCAGTACTTC. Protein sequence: CASSFLPGQGYEQYF.

CDR3 sequence reads: CASSSQTGMRQPQHF. The CDR3 nucleotides are TGTGCCAGCAGTTCCCAGACAGGGATGCGGCAGCCCCAGCATTTT. This chain uses TRBV28 with TRBJ1-5; 7 bases align to TRBD1. The CDR3 is 15 residues long. V lost 4 bases to trimming and J lost 7 bases; unmatched junction nucleotides: 10. Germline CDR1 reads MDHEN; CDR2 reads SYDVKM. The whole variable domain, remainder taken from reference TRBV28 and TRBJ1-5, is DVKVTQSSRYLVKRTGEKVFLECVQDMDHENMFWYRQDPGLGLRLIYFSYDVKMKEKGDIPEGYSVSREKKERFSLILESASTNQTSMYLCASSSQTGMRQPQHFGDGTRLSIL.

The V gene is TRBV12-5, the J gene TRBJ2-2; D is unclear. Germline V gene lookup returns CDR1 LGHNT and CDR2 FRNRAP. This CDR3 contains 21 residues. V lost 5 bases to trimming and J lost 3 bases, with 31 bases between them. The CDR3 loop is CASGAVPPTLVGRRYTGELFF. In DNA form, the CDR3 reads TGTGCTAGTGGTGCCGTTCCTCCGACACTGGTGGGCAGGCGATACACCGGGGAGCTGTTTTTT. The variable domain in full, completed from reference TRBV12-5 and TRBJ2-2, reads DARVTQTPRHKVTEMGQEVTMRCQPILGHNTVFWYRQTMMQGLELLAYFRNRAPLDDSGMPKDRFSAEMPDATLATLKIQPSEPRDSAVYFCASGAVPPTLVGRRYTGELFFGEGSRLTVL.

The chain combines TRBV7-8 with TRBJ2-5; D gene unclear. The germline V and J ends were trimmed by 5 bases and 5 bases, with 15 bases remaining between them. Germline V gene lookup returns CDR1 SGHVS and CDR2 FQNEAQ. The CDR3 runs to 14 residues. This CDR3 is CASSPRRLQETQYF. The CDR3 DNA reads TGTGCCAGCAGCCCTAGGCGGCTGCAGGAGACCCAGTACTTC.

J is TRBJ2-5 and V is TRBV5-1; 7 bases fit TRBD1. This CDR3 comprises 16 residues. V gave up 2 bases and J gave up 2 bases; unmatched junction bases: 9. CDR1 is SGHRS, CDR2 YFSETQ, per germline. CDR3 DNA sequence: TGCGCCAGCAGCTTTGGTCAGGGGGATCGGCAAGAGACCCAGTACTTC. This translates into CASSFGQGDRQETQYF.

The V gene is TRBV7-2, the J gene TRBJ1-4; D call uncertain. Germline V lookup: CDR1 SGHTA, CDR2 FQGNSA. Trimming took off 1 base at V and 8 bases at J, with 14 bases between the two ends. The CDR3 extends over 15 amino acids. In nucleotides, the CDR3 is TGTGCCAGCAGCTTAGTTAGGGAGATTGGAGAAAAACTGTTTTTT. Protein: CASSLVREIGEKLFF.

CDR3 protein: CASNPEGTVSYNEQFF. Written as DNA, the CDR3 is TGTGCCAGCAACCCCGAGGGGACAGTTAGTTACAATGAGCAGTTCTTC. The V gene is TRBV28, the J gene TRBJ2-1; 7 nucleotides match TRBD1. Germline V gives CDR1 MDHEN, CDR2 SYDVKM. The CDR3 loop spans 16 amino acids. J was trimmed by 4 bases and V by 7 bases; bases with no gene match: 13.

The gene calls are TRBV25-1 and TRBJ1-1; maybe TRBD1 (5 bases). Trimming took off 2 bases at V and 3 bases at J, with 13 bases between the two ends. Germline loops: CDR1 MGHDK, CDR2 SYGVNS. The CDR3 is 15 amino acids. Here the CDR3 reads CASSETPQGDTEAFF. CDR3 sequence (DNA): TGTGCCAGCAGTGAAACTCCGCAGGGCGACACTGAAGCTTTCTTT.

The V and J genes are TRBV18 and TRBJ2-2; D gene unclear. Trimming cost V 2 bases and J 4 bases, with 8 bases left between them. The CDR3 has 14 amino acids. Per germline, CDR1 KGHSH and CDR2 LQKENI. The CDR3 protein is CASSPDLSTGELFF. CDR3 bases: TGTGCCAGCTCACCAGACTTGTCCACCGGGGAGCTGTTTTTT.

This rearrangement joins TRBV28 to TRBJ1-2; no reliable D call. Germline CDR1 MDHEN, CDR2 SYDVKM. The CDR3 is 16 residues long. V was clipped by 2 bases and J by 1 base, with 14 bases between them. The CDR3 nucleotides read TGTGCCAGCAGTTTACCGGCTGGGCCCCATAACTATGGCTACACCTTC. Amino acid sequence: CASSLPAGPHNYGYTF.

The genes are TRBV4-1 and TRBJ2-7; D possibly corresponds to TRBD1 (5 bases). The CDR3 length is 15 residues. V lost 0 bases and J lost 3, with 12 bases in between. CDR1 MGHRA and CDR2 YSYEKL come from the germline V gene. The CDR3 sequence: CASSQESSRGYEQYF. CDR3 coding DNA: TGCGCCAGCAGCCAAGAAAGTTCAAGGGGCTACGAGCAGTACTTC.

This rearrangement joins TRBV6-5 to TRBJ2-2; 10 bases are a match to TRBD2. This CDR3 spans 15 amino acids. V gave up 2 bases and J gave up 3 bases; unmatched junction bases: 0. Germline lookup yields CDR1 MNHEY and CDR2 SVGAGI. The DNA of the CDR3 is TGTGCCAGCAGTTACCTAGCGGGGGACACCGGGGAGCTGTTTTTT. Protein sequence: CASSYLAGDTGELFF.

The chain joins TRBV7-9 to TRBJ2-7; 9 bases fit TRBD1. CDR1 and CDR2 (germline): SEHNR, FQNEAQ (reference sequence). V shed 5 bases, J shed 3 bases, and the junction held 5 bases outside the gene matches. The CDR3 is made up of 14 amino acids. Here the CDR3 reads CASSETGGDYEQYF. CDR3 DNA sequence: TGTGCCAGCAGCGAAACAGGGGGCGACTACGAGCAGTACTTC.

The CDR3 DNA sequence: TGCGCCAGCAGCTTGGCCTCAGGGCTTAACGAGCAGTACTTC. This codes for CASSLASGLNEQYF. The chain couples TRBV5-1 to TRBJ2-7; a weak D match, TRBD1 (5 bases). Germline V gene sequence: CDR1 SGHRS, CDR2 YFSETQ. V was trimmed by 0 bases and J by 5 bases, leaving 12 bases between them. This CDR3 is 14 amino acids long.

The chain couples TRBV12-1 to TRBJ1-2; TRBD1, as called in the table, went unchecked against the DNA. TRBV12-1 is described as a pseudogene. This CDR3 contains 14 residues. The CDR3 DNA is TGTGCCAGCAGCTTTGCTGGCAGGGGATATGGCTACACCTTC. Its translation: CASSFAGRGYGYTF.

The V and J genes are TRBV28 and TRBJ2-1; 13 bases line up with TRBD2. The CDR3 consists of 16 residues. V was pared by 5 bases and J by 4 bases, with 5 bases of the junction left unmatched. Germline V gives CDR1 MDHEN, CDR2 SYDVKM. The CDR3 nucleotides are TGTGCCAGCAGTCCCTGGACTAGCGGGGGATACAATGAGCAGTTCTTC. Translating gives CASSPWTSGGYNEQFF. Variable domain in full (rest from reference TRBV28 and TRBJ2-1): DVKVTQSSRYLVKRTGEKVFLECVQDMDHENMFWYRQDPGLGLRLIYFSYDVKMKEKGDIPEGYSVSREKKERFSLILESASTNQTSMYLCASSPWTSGGYNEQFFGPGTRLTVL.

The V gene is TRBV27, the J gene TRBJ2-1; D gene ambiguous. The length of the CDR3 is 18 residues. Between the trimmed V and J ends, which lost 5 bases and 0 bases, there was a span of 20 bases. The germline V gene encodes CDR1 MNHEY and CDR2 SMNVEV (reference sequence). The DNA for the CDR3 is TGTGCCAGCAGTACACTACCCCTCGGCCTGAGCTCCTACAATGAGCAGTTCTTC. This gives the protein CASSTLPLGLSSYNEQFF.

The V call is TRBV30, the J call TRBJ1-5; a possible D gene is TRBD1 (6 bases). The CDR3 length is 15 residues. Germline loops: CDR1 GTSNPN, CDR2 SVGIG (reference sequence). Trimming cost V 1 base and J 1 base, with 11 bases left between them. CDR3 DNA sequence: TGTGCCTGGAGTGGTGGGGGCCGAAGCAATCAGCCCCAGCATTTT. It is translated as CAWSGGGRSNQPQHF.

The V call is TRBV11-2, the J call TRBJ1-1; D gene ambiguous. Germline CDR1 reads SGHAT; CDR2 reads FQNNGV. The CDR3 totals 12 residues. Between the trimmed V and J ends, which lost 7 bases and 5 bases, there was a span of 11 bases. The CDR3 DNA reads TGTGCCAGCACCCAAGGAGAGACTGAAGCTTTCTTT. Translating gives CASTQGETEAFF.

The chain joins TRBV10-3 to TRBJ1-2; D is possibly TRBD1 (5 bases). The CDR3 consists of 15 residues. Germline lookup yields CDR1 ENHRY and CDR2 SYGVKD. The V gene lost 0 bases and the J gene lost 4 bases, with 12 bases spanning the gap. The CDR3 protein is CAISESSGTGYGYTF. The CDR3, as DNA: TGTGCCATCAGTGAGTCGAGCGGGACTGGCTATGGCTACACCTTC.

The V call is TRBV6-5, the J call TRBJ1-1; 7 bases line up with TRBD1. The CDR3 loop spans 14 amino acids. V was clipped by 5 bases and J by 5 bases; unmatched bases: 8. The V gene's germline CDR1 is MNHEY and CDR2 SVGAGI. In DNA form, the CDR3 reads TGTGCCAGCAGTACTGGGACAGCTCAAACTGAAGCTTTCTTT. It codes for CASSTGTAQTEAFF.

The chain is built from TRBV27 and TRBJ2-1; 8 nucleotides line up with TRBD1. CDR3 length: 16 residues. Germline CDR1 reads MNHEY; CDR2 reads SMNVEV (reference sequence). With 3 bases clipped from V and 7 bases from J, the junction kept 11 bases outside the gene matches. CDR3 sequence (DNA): TGTGCCAGCAGTTTGAGGATGCAGGGGGCATATAATGAGCAGTTCTTC. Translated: CASSLRMQGAYNEQFF.

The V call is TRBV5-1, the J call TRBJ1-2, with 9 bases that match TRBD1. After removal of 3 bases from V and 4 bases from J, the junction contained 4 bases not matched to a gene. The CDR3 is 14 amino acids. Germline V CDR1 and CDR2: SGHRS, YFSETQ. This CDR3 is CASSSGDRAYGYTF. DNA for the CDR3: TGCGCCAGCAGCTCCGGGGACAGGGCCTATGGCTACACCTTC.